These 22 T cell receptor beta chains came from one sample sequenced in a study of blood T cells in healthy people across ages. Sample-barcoded 5' priming and a J-beta primer mix drove a second PCR of about 6 to 11 cycles. TCRdb called the 5' RACE reads again in MiXCR, with one record for every CDR3 protein. The sample has 650,000 to 950,000 distinct CDR3 sequences; 40% to 50% are singletons. Source material: blood. The source of these receptors is a man in his sixties in good health.

The chain joins TRBV7-2 to TRBJ2-5; 7 bases fit TRBD2. Trimming took 5 bases from V and 1 from J; bases not matched to a gene: 4. CDR1 SGHTA and CDR2 FQGNSA come from the germline V gene. This CDR3 has 14 amino acids. As DNA, the CDR3 is TGTGCCAGCAGCACCGGGGGGACCCAAGAGACCCAGTACTTC. It translates to CASSTGGTQETQYF.

This chain links TRBV20-1 with TRBJ2-5, with D possibly being TRBD2 (6 bases). The CDR3 spans 16 residues. Germline V gene sequence: CDR1 DFQATT, CDR2 SNEGSKA (reference sequence). V was shortened by 0 bases and J by 11 bases, with 25 bases between the two germline ends. CDR3 bases: TGCAGTGCTAGAGAAGGCGGGGTTATCTCCTACAATGAGCAGTACTTC. Its translation is CSAREGGVISYNEQYF.

This sequence joins TRBV20-1 and TRBJ2-5, with 12 bases matching TRBD2. Germline assignment: CDR1 DFQATT and CDR2 SNEGSKA (reference sequence). This CDR3 is 13 amino acids long. V was clipped by 6 bases and J by 11 bases; unmatched bases: 10. CDR3 region: CSARLAGEYGQYF. As DNA, the CDR3 is TGCAGTGCCCGACTAGCGGGGGAATATGGGCAGTACTTC.

This clonotype has only a few counts. J is TRBJ2-7 and V is TRBV28, with a tentative D call TRBD2 (6 bases). The CDR3 spans 12 residues. The germline V gene encodes CDR1 MDHEN and CDR2 SYDVKM. The CDR3 sequence: CAVTGETYEQYF. The CDR3 DNA is TGTGCAGTTACGGGGGAGACCTACGAGCAGTACTTC.

V and J are TRBV6-6 and TRBJ2-5; D gene unclear. This CDR3 region has 13 residues. CDR1 and CDR2 from the germline V gene are MNHNY and SVGAGI (reference sequence). Between the trimmed V and J ends, which lost 5 bases and 5 bases, there was a span of 12 bases. The CDR3 nucleotides read TGTGCCAGCAGTCGGACGCTTTCGGAGACCCAGTACTTC. Encoded protein: CASSRTLSETQYF.

This clonotype was picked up a small number of times. A clone one base away is much larger, so this may be a read error. The chain combines TRBV20-1 with TRBJ2-5; no firm D call. Germline assignment: CDR1 DFQATT and CDR2 SNEGSKA (reference sequence). This CDR3 comprises 10 residues. The V and J ends lost 3 bases and 5 bases respectively, with 4 bases between them. The CDR3 DNA reads as TGCAGTGCTAGGGACGAGACCCAGTACTTC. This codes for CSARDETQYF.

The chain joins TRBV7-2 to TRBJ1-2, with a tentative D call TRBD1 (6 bases). V was trimmed by 5 bases and J by 7 bases, leaving 14 bases between them. Germline CDR1 is SGHTA and CDR2 is FQGNSA. This CDR3 region has 13 residues. The DNA for the CDR3 is TGTGCCAGCAGCCGGGACAATCTCTCTGGCTACACCTTC. This encodes CASSRDNLSGYTF.

This clonotype has only a few counts. This chain joins TRBV3-1 and TRBJ2-5; 7 positions agree with TRBD1. The CDR3 runs 15 residues. Germline-derived CDR1 and CDR2 are LGHDT and YNNKEL (reference sequence). Unmatched junction bases numbered 9, after V lost 3 bases and J lost 5 bases. As DNA, the CDR3 is TGTGCCAGCAGCCATCCTAGACAGGGTCGGGAGACCCAGTACTTC. Its protein product is CASSHPRQGRETQYF.

This sequence joins TRBV6-6 and TRBJ2-5, with D possibly matching TRBD2 (6 bases). The CDR3 loop spans 15 amino acids. V gave up 2 bases and J gave up 5 bases, with 15 bases separating them. Germline assignment: CDR1 MNHNY and CDR2 SVGAGI (reference sequence). CDR3 sequence (DNA): TGTGCCAGCAGTTACGGACGGGGGACGGCTGAGACCCAGTACTTC. It is translated as CASSYGRGTAETQYF.

The V gene is TRBV20-1, the J gene TRBJ1-2; D possibly corresponds to TRBD1 (5 bases). The V gene's germline CDR1 is DFQATT and CDR2 SNEGSKA (reference sequence). The CDR3 runs to 13 residues. The V end lost 7 bases, the J end lost 7 bases, and 19 bases lay between the germline ends. CDR3 sequence: CSVRQGPSGGYTF. The CDR3, as DNA: TGCAGTGTTAGGCAGGGACCCTCCGGTGGCTACACCTTC.

This sequence joins TRBV9 and TRBJ1-2; D gene unclear. This CDR3 has 14 residues. Trimming removed 0 bases at V and 4 bases at J, with 10 bases between. The germline V gene has CDR1 SGDLS and CDR2 YYNGEE. The CDR3 loop reads CASSVDGYLYGYTF. CDR3 coding DNA: TGTGCCAGCAGCGTAGATGGGTATCTCTATGGCTACACCTTC.

The gene calls are TRBV6-2 or TRBV6-3 and TRBJ1-4, with D possibly TRBD1 on 5 matching bases. Trimming took 8 bases from V and 10 from J, leaving 26 bases between them. Germline V lookup: CDR1 MNHEY, CDR2 SVGEGT. The CDR3 covers 16 residues. CDR3 nucleotides: TGTGCCAGCTCCAGGGCCTTTACGAATCTCAGCGGAAAACTGTTTTTT. Amino acids: CASSRAFTNLSGKLFF.

This clonotype was seen once. J is TRBJ2-1 and V is TRBV9; perhaps TRBD2 as D (6 bases). Germline CDR1 reads SGDLS; CDR2 reads YYNGEE. This CDR3 is 15 amino acids long. V shed 3 bases and J shed 10 bases, with 20 bases lying between them. The CDR3 loop is CASSASGDWGYEQFF. In DNA form, the CDR3 reads TGTGCCAGCAGCGCAAGTGGGGACTGGGGGTACGAGCAGTTCTTC.

The V call is TRBV4-3, the J call TRBJ1-4; D may be TRBD1 (6 bases). V lost 3 bases to trimming and J lost 10 bases, with 24 bases between them. CDR3 length equals 17 residues. Germline values: CDR1 LGHNA, CDR2 YSLEER. This CDR3 reads CASSQGIDGGGRGKLFF. CDR3 sequence (DNA): TGCGCCAGCAGCCAGGGAATAGACGGAGGGGGACGCGGAAAACTGTTTTTT.

The genes are TRBV19 and TRBJ2-1; 9 bases are a match to TRBD1. CDR1 is LNHDA, CDR2 SQIVND, per germline (reference sequence). The length of the CDR3 is 15 residues. After removal of 3 bases from V and 4 bases from J, the junction contained 4 bases not matched to a gene. The DNA of the CDR3 is TGTGCCAGTAGTATGAGACAGGGGGAATACAATGAGCAGTTCTTC. Protein product: CASSMRQGEYNEQFF.

The gene calls are TRBV7-2 and TRBJ2-7, with 11 positions matching TRBD1. V gave up 5 bases and J gave up 7 bases; unmatched junction bases: 4. The CDR3 is 13 amino acids. From germline, CDR1 is SGHTA and CDR2 FQGNSA. The CDR3 loop is CASSRDRGAEQYF. DNA of the CDR3: TGTGCCAGCAGCCGGGACAGGGGGGCGGAGCAGTACTTC.

This clonotype was seen only a few times. Here the CDR3 reads CASSLPASGVTYEQYF. In DNA, the CDR3 is TGTGCCAGCAGTTTACCAGCTAGCGGGGTCACCTACGAGCAGTACTTC. The V and J genes are TRBV12-3 or TRBV12-4 and TRBJ2-7, with 9 positions matching TRBD2. V lost 2 bases and J lost 2; bases outside the gene matches: 7. The CDR3 is 16 residues long.

With regard to this clonotype: No conserved phenylalanine or tryptophan is present at the end of the CDR3, so a read error is the likely explanation. The V call is TRBV27, the J call TRBJ2-1; D possibly corresponds to TRBD2 (7 bases). The CDR3 sequence is 16 residues long. Germline V lookup: CDR1 MNHEY, CDR2 SMNVEV (reference sequence). The CDR3 nucleotides are TGTGCCAGCATACCGACTAGCAGGGGCTCCTACAATGGGCAGTTCCTC. Its protein is CASIPTSRGSYNGQFL.

This clonotype has more than one count but fewer than ten. The chain has TRBV20-1 and TRBJ1-1; TRBD1 aligns across 7 bases. CDR1 is DFQATT and CDR2 is SNEGSKA in the germline V gene (reference sequence). V shed 6 bases, J shed 2 bases, and the junction held 9 bases outside the gene matches. There are 14 residues in the CDR3. The CDR3 region has the DNA TGCAGTGCCGGGGAACAGGGGCCCAACACTGAAGCTTTCTTT. Encoded protein: CSAGEQGPNTEAFF.

J is TRBJ2-5 and V is TRBV12-3 or TRBV12-4, with D hard to call. The CDR3 is 15 amino acids. The V end lost 5 bases, the J end lost 9 bases, and 22 bases lay between the germline ends. CDR3: CASSRTRNSLGAQYF. For the CDR3, the DNA is TGTGCCAGCAGTCGTACCAGGAACAGCCTTGGGGCCCAGTACTTC.

This clonotype was counted once. This chain links TRBV18 with TRBJ2-2; D perhaps matches TRBD2 (6 bases). V gave up 4 bases and J gave up 0 bases, with 12 bases separating them. CDR1 is KGHSH, CDR2 LQKENI, per germline. The CDR3 loop spans 16 amino acids. The CDR3 DNA reads as TGTGCCAGCTCACTCAACGGGGGATCGAACACCGGGGAGCTGTTTTTT. This encodes CASSLNGGSNTGELFF.

This rearrangement joins TRBV27 to TRBJ2-4; 9 nucleotides agree with TRBD1. Matching the DNA end better, TRBJ2-7 makes the J call doubtful. The CDR3 is 13 amino acids. CDR1 and CDR2 from the germline V gene are MNHEY and SMNVEV (reference sequence). CDR3 in amino acids: CASSHRGRYEQYF. The CDR3 DNA reads as TGTGCCAGCAGTCACAGGGGGCGCTACGAGCAGTACTTC.